This T cell receptor (beta chain) was retrieved from a study of cytomegalovirus exposure and HLA in healthy donors. Study in general: The same platform as the roughly 700 first-cohort repertoires was used for the roughly 130 validation repertoires, a later analysis reported.

Points on this clone: Its antigen is as yet unknown.

The donors were in the roughly 120-subject validation cohort, distinct from the roughly 700-subject first cohort. Trimming took 4 bases from V and 8 from J; bases not matched to a gene: 3. Per the germline V gene, CDR1 is KGHSH and CDR2 is LQKENI. The CDR3 is 13 amino acids. The protocol was immunoSEQ multiplex PCR, while the TCRdb copy is restricted to in-frame clones and leaves out a portion. The profile shows about 120,000 clones, approximately 88% of them singletons. The study's findings and limits: The study put 150 to 200 TCR beta chains on its list as cytomegalovirus-associated.

The origin of this receptor is a woman aged 18 to 35 in good health and CMV-seropositive. The rearrangement links TRBV18 to TRBJ1-1; the match to TRBD1 covers 11 bases. The sequenced sample was PBMCs. CDR3 nucleotides: TGTGCCAGCTCACAGGACAGGGGGCGGGAAGCTTTCTTT. Translated: CASSQDRGREAFF.